Reported below is one T cell receptor beta chain. The target antigen is unknown. These data are taken from a study of vaccination effects on CD4 cells after COVID-19. ViraFEST assay sequencing came after antigen-specific CD4+ T cells were expanded with viral peptide pools. Following an approximately eleven-day culture, CD4+ T cells were purified. Prior SARS-CoV-2 infection was absent in the vaccine recipients, as shown by negative nucleocapsid antibodies. IL-2 medium was substituted for half the medium on days 3 and 7. Germline assignment: CDR1 MDHEN and CDR2 SYDVKM. Deletions cut 5 bases from V and 0 bases from J, with 8 bases between. This CDR3 is 13 amino acids long. The study, taken as a whole, reports: Early post-infection timepoints were absent, and convalescent patients were few. Clonal contraction was marked in infection- and vaccine-induced clones late after vaccination.

Profiled with immunoSEQ multiplex PCR; TCRdb holds only in-frame clones, not every one. The sample records 26,000 or so clones, approximately 80% being singletons. The clonotype was recovered from a human donor who received a COVID-19 vaccine. The source was CD4+ T cells from PBMCs cultured with HCoV-NL63 spike peptides, collected before COVID-19 vaccination. The V and J genes are TRBV28 and TRBJ2-7; D might be TRBD1 (6 bases). CDR3 bases: TGTGCCAGCAGTCCGACAGGCTCCTACGAGCAGTACTTC. It encodes CASSPTGSYEQYF. The full variable domain, in which reference TRBV28 and TRBJ2-7 provide the parts outside the CDR3, is DVKVTQSSRYLVKRTGEKVFLECVQDMDHENMFWYRQDPGLGLRLIYFSYDVKMKEKGDIPEGYSVSREKKERFSLILESASTNQTSMYLCASSPTGSYEQYFGPGTRLTVT.